This entry lists 31 T cell receptor beta chains sequenced from one sample in a study of T-cell memory formation after mild COVID-19. One entry per CDR3 protein results from TCRdb running MiXCR on the 5' RACE reads. The repertoire consists of hundreds of thousands of distinct CDR3 sequences, with about a fifth occurring once and the leading ten covering around 7.7%. The sequenced sample consisted of PBMCs or a T cell subset sorted from them (not recorded which). The receptors come from an adult woman who had mild COVID-19 (a few samples of this study predate the infection). Cell type and time point are not known.

The V gene is TRBV6-4, the J gene TRBJ2-3; D is ambiguous. CDR3 length: 14 residues. The V gene's germline CDR1 is MRHNA and CDR2 SNTAGT. The germline V and J ends were trimmed by 2 bases and 3 bases, with 9 bases remaining between them. The CDR3 is CASSDDKATDTQYF. The CDR3 region has the DNA TGTGCCAGCAGTGACGACAAGGCGACAGATACGCAGTATTTT.

The sample holds a few counts of this clonotype. The rearrangement uses TRBV9 and TRBJ1-2; 9 bases map to TRBD1. Germline lookup yields CDR1 SGDLS and CDR2 YYNGEE. This CDR3 is built from 14 residues. The V segment lost 4 bases and the J segment 6 bases; nucleotides outside the gene matches: 7. CDR3: CASSFTGTGNGYTF. The CDR3 region has the DNA TGTGCCAGCAGCTTTACCGGGACAGGGAATGGCTACACCTTC.

The rearrangement links TRBV7-9 to TRBJ2-7, with 8 nucleotides matching TRBD1. V lost 8 bases, J lost 0 bases, and 9 bases stayed unmatched. Germline V gene data show CDR1 as SEHNR and CDR2 as FQNEAQ (reference sequence). CDR3 size: 15 residues. The CDR3 nucleotides read TGTGCCAGCGGTTCCCCGACAGGGGTCTCCTACGAGCAGTACTTC. It codes for CASGSPTGVSYEQYF. The variable domain in full, with the rest retrieved from reference TRBV7-9 and TRBJ2-7, is DTGVSQNPRHKITKRGQNVTFRCDPISEHNRLYWYRQTLGQGPEFLTYFQNEAQLEKSRLLSDRFSAERPKGSFSTLEIQRTEQGDSAMYLCASGSPTGVSYEQYFGPGTRLTVT.

This clonotype was detected only a few times. The chain combines TRBV5-4 with TRBJ2-3, with D unresolved. The length of the CDR3 is 15 residues. V lost 1 base and J lost 2, with 11 bases in between. Germline V gives CDR1 SGHNT, CDR2 YYREEE (reference sequence). The CDR3 nucleotides are TGTGCCAGCAGCTTGAGGAACCTGGACACAGATACGCAGTATTTT. Translated: CASSLRNLDTDTQYF.

The chain recombines TRBV6-5 with TRBJ1-2; D uncertain. Trimming pared 6 bases from V and 4 bases from J, leaving 12 bases between. The CDR3 length is 13 residues. Germline-derived CDR1 and CDR2 are MNHEY and SVGAGI. The CDR3 loop reads CASSSGRAYGYTF. CDR3 in DNA: TGTGCCAGCAGCTCCGGACGGGCCTATGGCTACACCTTC.

This clonotype was detected a few times. V and J are TRBV4-2 and TRBJ2-3, with 7 nucleotides matching TRBD1. J gave up 1 base and V 2 bases, and 3 bases lay outside the gene matches. Germline loops: CDR1 LGHNA, CDR2 YNFKEQ. The CDR3 totals 15 residues. The CDR3 loop reads CASSQIGGGTDTQYF. For the CDR3, the DNA is TGTGCCAGCAGCCAAATAGGGGGCGGCACAGATACGCAGTATTTT.

This clonotype was detected a few times. The CDR3 protein is CSADLRETETQYF. The CDR3 DNA sequence: TGCAGCGCCGACCTACGGGAAACAGAGACCCAGTACTTC. The chain joins TRBV29-1 to TRBJ2-5; D possibly corresponds to TRBD2 (5 bases). Germline V gene data show CDR1 as SQVTM and CDR2 as ANQGSEA. The CDR3 has 13 residues. Trimming stripped 7 bases from V and 4 bases from J, with 16 bases between.

The gene calls are TRBV4-1 and TRBJ2-1; D is perhaps TRBD2 (6 bases). Germline V gene lookup returns CDR1 MGHRA and CDR2 YSYEKL. The CDR3 covers 16 residues. Trimming took 0 bases from V and 8 from J, leaving 17 bases between them. The CDR3 spells CASSQDSAGILYEQFF. CDR3 bases: TGCGCCAGCAGCCAAGATTCGGCGGGGATCCTATATGAGCAGTTCTTC.

V is TRBV15 and J is TRBJ2-1; maybe TRBD1 (8 bases). Germline CDR1 and CDR2: LNHNV and YYDKDF (reference sequence). Between the trimmed V and J ends, which lost 4 bases and 5 bases, there was a span of 18 bases. The CDR3 contains 16 residues. This chain's CDR3 is CATSTRTGRVDNEQFF. The CDR3 bases are TGTGCCACCAGCACCCGGACAGGGAGGGTTGACAATGAGCAGTTCTTC.

This clonotype was detected a few times. The chain recombines TRBV7-2 with TRBJ2-1; D is undetermined. From germline, CDR1 is SGHTA and CDR2 FQGNSA. The CDR3 sequence is 12 residues long. Deletions cut 5 bases from V and 9 bases from J, with 11 bases between. Here the CDR3 reads CASSPARLEQFF. The CDR3 nucleotides are TGTGCCAGCAGCCCTGCTAGGCTTGAGCAGTTCTTC.

This clonotype was seen a few times. The CDR3 spells CASSEPGANVLTF. CDR3 DNA: TGTGCCAGCAGTGAACCTGGGGCCAACGTCCTGACTTTC. This sequence joins TRBV25-1 and TRBJ2-6; D gene unclear. Trimming shortened V by 2 bases and J by 2 bases, and 1 base separated the two germline ends. This CDR3 spans 13 amino acids. Germline CDR1 MGHDK, CDR2 SYGVNS.

This clonotype was seen only a few times. The chain has TRBV7-9 and TRBJ2-7, with 8 bases aligning to TRBD1. Trimming at V came to 4 bases and at J to 3 bases, leaving 11 bases not matched to a gene. The CDR3 has 16 residues. Germline V gives CDR1 SEHNR, CDR2 FQNEAQ (reference sequence). The CDR3 region has the DNA TGTGCCAGCAGCTCTGCGGACAGGGACCTACACTACGAGCAGTACTTC. This sequence encodes CASSSADRDLHYEQYF.

The chain employs TRBV9 and TRBJ1-1; D gene ambiguous. Germline V gene data show CDR1 as SGDLS and CDR2 as YYNGEE. The CDR3 sequence is 15 residues long. Trimming took off 4 bases at V and 1 base at J, with 14 bases between the two ends. The CDR3 DNA reads TGTGCCAGCAGCCCCCAAACCATAGGGAACACTGAAGCTTTCTTT. This sequence encodes CASSPQTIGNTEAFF.

This chain links TRBV6-2 or TRBV6-3 with TRBJ1-1; D remains ambiguous. The length of the CDR3 is 16 residues. Germline assignment: CDR1 MNHEY and CDR2 SVGEGT. The V end lost 0 bases, the J end lost 4 bases, and 15 bases lay between the germline ends. The CDR3 loop is CASSYSIWVGLTEAFF. The CDR3 DNA sequence: TGTGCCAGCAGTTACTCGATCTGGGTAGGCCTCACTGAAGCTTTCTTT.

This clonotype was counted many times. This chain links TRBV7-3 with TRBJ2-1; 7 bases are a match to TRBD1. The CDR3 has 16 amino acids. Trimming took 4 bases from V and 8 from J; bases not matched to a gene: 14. Germline-derived CDR1 and CDR2 are SGHTA and FQGTGA. The CDR3: CASSSTGTESIDEQFF. The DNA for the CDR3 is TGTGCCAGCAGCTCCACCGGGACAGAGTCTATTGATGAGCAGTTCTTC.

This clonotype has a handful of counts. This likely comes from a read error, as the CDR3 has no conserved phenylalanine or tryptophan at its end. No DNA is shown, since the ends of the CDR3 on it are uncertain; the CDR3 is the one TCRdb lists. The V gene is TRBV6-1, the J gene TRBJ1-2; the table gives TRBD1 as D, unverified against the DNA. CDR1 and CDR2 from the germline V gene are MNHNS and SASEGT. From its first to its last residue, the CDR3 has 13 amino acids. The CDR3 is CASTGRQVEEVEI.

This clonotype has more than one count but fewer than ten. The rearrangement links TRBV5-1 to TRBJ2-1, with D maybe TRBD2 (5 bases). This CDR3 contains 14 residues. CDR1 is SGHRS, CDR2 YFSETQ, per germline. Trimming shortened V by 4 bases and J by 8 bases, and 16 bases separated the two germline ends. This CDR3 reads CASSPPEAGYEQFF. CDR3 DNA sequence: TGCGCCAGCAGCCCCCCGGAGGCCGGATATGAGCAGTTCTTC.

The table lists this clonotype with many counts. The V call is TRBV7-6, the J call TRBJ2-3, with D perhaps matching TRBD2 (7 bases). V gave up 4 bases and J gave up 0 bases, with 23 bases separating them. CDR1 SGHVS and CDR2 FNYEAQ come from the germline V gene. The length of the CDR3 is 19 residues. The CDR3 loop reads CASSWGDTAGSTSTDTQYF. For the CDR3, the DNA is TGTGCCAGCAGCTGGGGGGACACAGCGGGAAGTACTAGCACAGATACGCAGTATTTT.

The chain employs TRBV24-1 and TRBJ2-3, with 14 bases that match TRBD2. Per germline, CDR1 KGHDR and CDR2 SFDVKD. Trimming cost V 3 bases and J 3 bases; bases outside gene matches: 7. The CDR3 has 18 amino acids. The CDR3 reads CATSDEKGLAGVTDTQYF. The CDR3 DNA reads as TGTGCCACCAGTGATGAGAAGGGACTAGCGGGAGTGACAGATACGCAGTATTTT.

This clonotype was found many times. The rearrangement uses TRBV7-2 and TRBJ2-7; 8 nucleotides align to TRBD2. From germline, CDR1 is SGHTA and CDR2 FQGNSA. CDR3 length equals 13 residues. V shed 5 bases, J shed 7 bases, and the junction held 7 bases outside the gene matches. CDR3 nucleotides: TGTGCCAGCAGCCCCCGGGTAGCGGGAGAGCAGTACTTC. It translates to CASSPRVAGEQYF.

The rearrangement links TRBV12-3 or TRBV12-4 to TRBJ1-3; unclear D gene. V lost 10 bases and J 4 bases, leaving 11 bases between the germline ends. This CDR3 spans 12 amino acids. Here the CDR3 reads CANRLQGNTIYF. The CDR3 nucleotides read TGTGCCAACAGACTCCAGGGAAACACCATATATTTT.

The rearrangement joins TRBV5-1 to TRBJ1-5; 7 bases map to TRBD1. There are 18 residues in the CDR3. The trim removed 0 bases at V and 4 bases at J, leaving 13 bases unmatched. Germline assignment: CDR1 SGHRS and CDR2 YFSETQ. The CDR3: CASSLEPPGTAGNQPQHF. DNA for the CDR3: TGCGCCAGCAGCTTGGAGCCCCCCGGGACAGCGGGGAATCAGCCCCAGCATTTT.

This clonotype came up many times. For the CDR3, the DNA is TGTGCCACCAGCAGAGATCGGGGGGGCGGTCAGCCCCAGCATTTT. This gives the protein CATSRDRGGGQPQHF. This chain connects TRBV15 to TRBJ1-5; maybe TRBD1 (6 bases). In germline, CDR1 is LNHNV, CDR2 YYDKDF (reference sequence). This CDR3 has 15 residues. V was cut by 0 bases and J by 6 bases, with 12 bases left in between.

This chain joins TRBV5-1 and TRBJ1-1; D gene ambiguous. Per the germline V gene, CDR1 is SGHRS and CDR2 is YFSETQ. V gave up 7 bases and J gave up 3 bases, with 4 bases separating them. This CDR3 contains 10 residues. This chain's CDR3 is CASAYTEAFF. For the CDR3, the DNA is TGCGCCAGCGCCTACACTGAAGCTTTCTTT. Full variable domain (remainder filled in from reference TRBV5-1 and TRBJ1-1): KAGVTQTPRYLIKTRGQQVTLSCSPISGHRSVSWYQQTPGQGLQFLFEYFSETQRNKGNFPGRFSGRQFSNSRSEMNVSTLELGDSALYLCASAYTEAFFGQGTRLTVV.

This clonotype was counted only a few times. V usage is TRBV20-1 and J usage is TRBJ1-1; TRBD1 aligns across 8 bases. Unmatched junction bases numbered 9, after V lost 0 bases and J lost 6 bases. CDR3 length equals 15 residues. Germline CDR1 DFQATT, CDR2 SNEGSKA (reference sequence). The CDR3 here is CSARDFRTGRAEAFF. As DNA, the CDR3 is TGCAGTGCTAGAGATTTCAGGACAGGGAGAGCTGAAGCTTTCTTT.

This chain joins TRBV11-1 and TRBJ2-7; possibly TRBD1 for D (5 bases). The CDR3 spans 15 residues. V dropped 6 bases and J dropped 0 bases, with 15 bases sitting between them. Germline lookup yields CDR1 SGHAT and CDR2 FQDESV (reference sequence). The CDR3 region is CASRFRGTYSYEQYF. The CDR3 DNA follows: TGTGCCAGCAGATTTAGGGGTACCTACTCCTACGAGCAGTACTTC. Full variable domain (rest looked up from reference TRBV11-1 and TRBJ2-7): EAEVAQSPRYKITEKSQAVAFWCDPISGHATLYWYRQILGQGPELLVQFQDESVVDDSQLPKDRFSAERLKGVDSTLKIQPAELGDSAMYLCASRFRGTYSYEQYFGPGTRLTVT.

There are a few counts of this clonotype. CDR3 sequence: CASKLSGTEDYEQYF. In DNA form, the CDR3 reads TGTGCCAGCAAGCTTAGCGGGACGGAGGATTACGAGCAGTACTTC. The chain is built from TRBV7-6 and TRBJ2-7, with 8 bases lining up with TRBD2. Germline CDR1 is SGHVS and CDR2 is FNYEAQ. This CDR3 region has 15 residues. J lost 4 bases, V lost 7 bases, and 12 bases had no gene match.

This clonotype showed up just a few times. The genes are TRBV7-2 and TRBJ2-1; the match to TRBD2 covers 7 bases. The CDR3 covers 15 residues. Germline V lookup: CDR1 SGHTA, CDR2 FQGNSA. V shed 1 base, J shed 10 bases, and the junction held 10 bases outside the gene matches. The CDR3 sequence: CASSLVGASGREQFF. Here the CDR3 DNA reads TGTGCCAGCAGCTTAGTCGGGGCTAGCGGTAGAGAGCAGTTCTTC.

The sample holds many counts of this clonotype. The chain combines TRBV11-2 with TRBJ2-3; possible D gene TRBD2, 6 bases. The CDR3 contains 14 residues. Trimming left V 4 bases short and J 0 bases short, with 8 bases between. CDR1 and CDR2 from the germline V gene are SGHAT and FQNNGV. The DNA of the CDR3 is TGTGCCAGCAGCTACGGGACTAGCACAGATACGCAGTATTTT. Translation gives CASSYGTSTDTQYF.

The genes are TRBV7-8 and TRBJ2-7; 9 bases fit TRBD2. The CDR3 runs 17 residues. Germline V CDR1 and CDR2: SGHVS, FQNEAQ. Trimming removed 2 bases from V and 1 base from J; junction bases left unmatched: 9. This CDR3 reads CASSLSKGTSRSYEQYF. CDR3 coding DNA: TGTGCCAGCAGCTTATCTAAAGGGACTAGCAGGTCCTACGAGCAGTACTTC.

This chain connects TRBV7-9 to TRBJ1-2; D remains ambiguous. The CDR3 totals 11 residues. Germline V gene data show CDR1 as SEHNR and CDR2 as FQNEAQ (reference sequence). The V end lost 6 bases, the J end lost 8 bases, and 10 bases lay between the germline ends. CDR3 sequence reads: CASSELRGYTF. The CDR3 region has the DNA TGTGCCAGCAGTGAGTTGAGAGGCTACACCTTC.